This T cell receptor (beta chain) was sequenced in a study of T-cell memory formation after mild COVID-19 (dated by TCRdb to about 2021). Background on the whole study: TCR sequence clusters from the two donors were largely donor specific. Two young, previously healthy adult volunteers, one female and one male, were included in the cohort. In two donors, T-cell clones that expanded and contracted after mild COVID-19 were followed by sequencing TCRalpha and TCRbeta repertoires longitudinally. Study-level results and caveats: The study included only a couple of mild cases, and larger cohorts that include severe cases with pre-infection samples were judged to be necessary. Clones contracting from day 15 to 85 had balanced CD4/CD8 phenotypes, while a second wave expanding from day 15 to 37 was biased towards CD4+. SARS-CoV-2 specificity was not confirmed for the second-wave clones peaking on day 37. Contracting CD4+ clones were located mainly in the CM and EM memory subsets, whereas CD8+ clones were found to be enriched in EMRA. Some responding clones were detected in pre-infection memory, suggesting pre-existing cross-reactive memory T cells joined the SARS-CoV-2 response.

Ficoll-Paque density gradient centrifugation was the method used to isolate PBMCs. The CDR3, cysteine through phenylalanine, is 13 amino acids long. The entry retains the CDR3 DNA only, 39 bases that are in frame from base 1. Germline trimming: 5 bases from V, 6 bases from J; junction bases outside gene matches: 6. As concerns this clonotype: The antigen it recognizes is unknown. One base away there is no much larger clone; base qualities are not given.

Sequencing used an Illumina NovaSeq 6000. Using 5'RACE with constant-segment primers, TCRalpha and TCRbeta cDNA libraries were constructed, with sample barcodes and unique molecular identifiers added in the process. Trizol reagent was used to extract RNA from every sample. Amplification of the libraries took two PCR steps, and the second step added a second sample barcode plus Illumina TruSeq adapters. Libraries were sequenced on an Illumina NovaSeq with 2 x 150 bp paired-end reads. Processing in the source paper ran as follows. Demultiplexing of reads and collapsing into UMI-guided consensus sequences were performed with migec v1.2.7. With mixcr v2.1.11, UMI consensuses were aligned to TRA and TRB V and J templates and assembled into clonotypes. Expanded or contracted clonotypes were those called significant by both edgeR and NoisET, with noise models trained on biological replicates. For edgeR calls, the thresholds were a false discovery rate-adjusted p below 0.01 and a log2 fold-change of 1. As an exploratory analysis of dynamics, PCA with hierarchical clustering was applied to max-normalized trajectories of the 1000 most abundant clonotypes. Separately sequenced CD4+ and CD8+ repertoires were used to assign the CD4 or CD8 phenotype of responding clones. The public reads were reprocessed in TCRdb via fastp at Q25 and MiXCR, keeping in-frame beta chains. Every distinct CDR3 protein forms one entry, paired with its most common genes and DNA. These V and J calls originate from TCRdb's pipeline instead of the authors' own analysis. In this sample the table shows just over 300,000 distinct CDR3 sequences, 15% to 20% of which occur a single time. The ten largest clonotypes hold around a fifth of the sample.

The sample was PBMCs or a T cell subset sorted from them (not recorded which). The rearranged chain carries TRBV12-3 or TRBV12-4 and TRBJ2-7; a stretch of 8 junction bases matches TRBD2. The TCR sequence derives from a man younger than 30 who had mild COVID-19 (a few samples of this study predate the infection). The sample titles of this study are shuffled in the database, so cell type and time point are left out; the donor was told from shared clones. For the CDR3, the sequence is CASSVASGLEQYF. The sequenced DNA is TGTGCCAGCAGTGTGGCTAGCGGGCTCGAGCAGTACTTC.